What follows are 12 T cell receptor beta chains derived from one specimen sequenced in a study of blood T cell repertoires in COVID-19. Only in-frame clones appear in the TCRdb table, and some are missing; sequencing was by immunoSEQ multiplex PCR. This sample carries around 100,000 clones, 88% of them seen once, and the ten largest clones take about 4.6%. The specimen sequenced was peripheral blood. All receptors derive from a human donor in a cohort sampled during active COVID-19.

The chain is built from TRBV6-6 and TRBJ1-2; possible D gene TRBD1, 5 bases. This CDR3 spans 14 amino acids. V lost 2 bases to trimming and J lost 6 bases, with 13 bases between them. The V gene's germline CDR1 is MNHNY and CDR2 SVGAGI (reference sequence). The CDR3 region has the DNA TGTGCCAGCAGTTACCCCAGGGCGGGGGATGGCTACACCTTC. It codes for CASSYPRAGDGYTF.

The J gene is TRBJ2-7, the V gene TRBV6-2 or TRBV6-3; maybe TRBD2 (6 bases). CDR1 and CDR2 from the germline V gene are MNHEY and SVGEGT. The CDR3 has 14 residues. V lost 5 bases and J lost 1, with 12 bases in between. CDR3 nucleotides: TGTGCCAGCAGTCTACTAGCTCCTTCCTACGAGCAGTACTTC. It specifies CASSLLAPSYEQYF.

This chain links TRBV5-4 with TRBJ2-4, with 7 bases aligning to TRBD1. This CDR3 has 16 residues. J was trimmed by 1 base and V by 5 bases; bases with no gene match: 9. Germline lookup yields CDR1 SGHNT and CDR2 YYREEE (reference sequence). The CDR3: CASRITGAVAKNIQYF. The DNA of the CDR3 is TGTGCCAGCAGGATTACAGGGGCCGTGGCCAAAAACATTCAGTACTTC. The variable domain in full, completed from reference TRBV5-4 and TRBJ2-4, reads ETGVTQSPTHLIKTRGQQVTLRCSSQSGHNTVSWYQQALGQGPQFIFQYYREEENGRGNFPPRFSGLQFPNYSSELNVNALELDDSALYLCASRITGAVAKNIQYFGAGTRLSVL.

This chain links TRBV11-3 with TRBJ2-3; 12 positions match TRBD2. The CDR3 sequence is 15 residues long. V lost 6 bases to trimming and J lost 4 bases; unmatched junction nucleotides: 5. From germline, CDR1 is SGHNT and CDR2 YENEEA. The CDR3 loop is CASSPTSGSPDTQYF. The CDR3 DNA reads TGTGCCAGCAGTCCGACTAGCGGGAGCCCAGATACGCAGTATTTT.

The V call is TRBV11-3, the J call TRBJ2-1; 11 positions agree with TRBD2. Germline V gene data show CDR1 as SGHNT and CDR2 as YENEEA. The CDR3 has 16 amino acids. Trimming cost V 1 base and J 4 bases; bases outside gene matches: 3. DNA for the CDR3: TGTGCCAGCAGCTTAGCAGGGACTAGCGGATACAATGAGCAGTTCTTC. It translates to CASSLAGTSGYNEQFF.

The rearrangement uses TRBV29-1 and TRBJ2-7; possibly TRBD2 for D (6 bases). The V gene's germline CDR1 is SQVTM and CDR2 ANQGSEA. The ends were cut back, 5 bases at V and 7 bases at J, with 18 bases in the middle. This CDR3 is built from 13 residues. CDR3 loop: CSVRDSNRGEQYF. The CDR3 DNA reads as TGCAGCGTTAGGGACTCGAATCGGGGAGAGCAGTACTTC.

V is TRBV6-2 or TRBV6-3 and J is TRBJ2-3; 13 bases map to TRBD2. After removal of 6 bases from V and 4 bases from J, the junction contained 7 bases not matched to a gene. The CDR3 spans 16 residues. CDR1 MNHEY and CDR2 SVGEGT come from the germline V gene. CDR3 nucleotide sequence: TGTGCCAGCAGCCCCAGGACTAGCGGGAGAGCAGATACGCAGTATTTT. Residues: CASSPRTSGRADTQYF.

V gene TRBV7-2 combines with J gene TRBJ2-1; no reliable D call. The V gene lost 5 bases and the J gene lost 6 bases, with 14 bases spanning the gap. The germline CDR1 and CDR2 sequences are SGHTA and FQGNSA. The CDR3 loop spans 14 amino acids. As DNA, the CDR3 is TGTGCCAGCAGCCGTGTAGCACCCTCCAATGAGCAGTTCTTC. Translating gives CASSRVAPSNEQFF.

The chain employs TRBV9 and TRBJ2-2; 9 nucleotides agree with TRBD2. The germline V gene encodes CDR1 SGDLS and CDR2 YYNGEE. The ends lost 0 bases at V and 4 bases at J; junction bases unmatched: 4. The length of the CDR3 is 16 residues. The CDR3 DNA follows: TGTGCCAGCAGCGTAGCGGCGGGAGGGCTCACCGGGGAGCTGTTTTTT. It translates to CASSVAAGGLTGELFF.

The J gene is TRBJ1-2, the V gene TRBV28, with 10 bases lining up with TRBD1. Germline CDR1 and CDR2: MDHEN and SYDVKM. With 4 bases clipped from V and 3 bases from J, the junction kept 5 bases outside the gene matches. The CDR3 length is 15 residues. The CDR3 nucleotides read TGTGCCAGCAGTTCAGCCGGGACAGGGGACTATGGCTACACCTTC. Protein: CASSSAGTGDYGYTF.

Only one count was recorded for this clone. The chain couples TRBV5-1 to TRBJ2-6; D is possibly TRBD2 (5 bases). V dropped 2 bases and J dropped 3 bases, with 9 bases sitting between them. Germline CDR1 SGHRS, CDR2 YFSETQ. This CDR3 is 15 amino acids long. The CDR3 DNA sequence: TGCGCCAGCAGCTTCGGAGGTAGTGGGGCCAACGTCCTGACTTTC. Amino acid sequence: CASSFGGSGANVLTF. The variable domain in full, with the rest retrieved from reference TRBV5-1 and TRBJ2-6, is KAGVTQTPRYLIKTRGQQVTLSCSPISGHRSVSWYQQTPGQGLQFLFEYFSETQRNKGNFPGRFSGRQFSNSRSEMNVSTLELGDSALYLCASSFGGSGANVLTFGAGSRLTVL.

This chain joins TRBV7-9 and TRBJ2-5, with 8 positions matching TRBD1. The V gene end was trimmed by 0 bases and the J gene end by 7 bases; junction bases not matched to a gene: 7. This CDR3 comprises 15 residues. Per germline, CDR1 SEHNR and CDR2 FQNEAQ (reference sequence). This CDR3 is CASSLATGVVVTQYF. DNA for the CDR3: TGTGCCAGCAGCTTAGCGACAGGGGTGGTCGTGACCCAGTACTTC.